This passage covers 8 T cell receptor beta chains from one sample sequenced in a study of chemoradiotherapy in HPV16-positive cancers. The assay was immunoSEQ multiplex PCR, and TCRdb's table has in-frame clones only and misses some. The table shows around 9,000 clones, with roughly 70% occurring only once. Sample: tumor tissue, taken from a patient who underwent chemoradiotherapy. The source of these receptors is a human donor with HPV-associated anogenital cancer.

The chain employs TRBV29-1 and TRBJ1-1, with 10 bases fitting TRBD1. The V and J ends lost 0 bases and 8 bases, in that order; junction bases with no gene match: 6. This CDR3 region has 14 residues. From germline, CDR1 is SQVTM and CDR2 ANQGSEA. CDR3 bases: TGCAGCGTTGAAGACGACAGGGGGCGTCTCGAAGCTTTCTTT. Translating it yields CSVEDDRGRLEAFF.

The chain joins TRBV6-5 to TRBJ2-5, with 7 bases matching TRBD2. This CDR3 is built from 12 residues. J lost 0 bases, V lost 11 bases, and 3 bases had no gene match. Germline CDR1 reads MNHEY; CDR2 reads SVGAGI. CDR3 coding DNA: TGTGCCTGCGGGGGATACCAAGAGACCCAGTACTTC. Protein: CACGGYQETQYF.

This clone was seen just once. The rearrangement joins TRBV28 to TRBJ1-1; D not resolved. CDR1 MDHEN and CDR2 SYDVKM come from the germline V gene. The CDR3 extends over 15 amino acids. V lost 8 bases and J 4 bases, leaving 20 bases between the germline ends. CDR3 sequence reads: CASELSGYFSTEAFF. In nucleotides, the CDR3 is TGTGCCAGCGAACTGAGTGGGTATTTCAGCACTGAAGCTTTCTTT.

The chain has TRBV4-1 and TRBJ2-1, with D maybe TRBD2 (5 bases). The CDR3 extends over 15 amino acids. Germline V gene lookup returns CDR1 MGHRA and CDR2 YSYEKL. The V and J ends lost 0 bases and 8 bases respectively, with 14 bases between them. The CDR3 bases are TGCGCCAGCAGCCAAGATCTAGCCCCCGGGTATGAGCAGTTCTTC. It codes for CASSQDLAPGYEQFF.

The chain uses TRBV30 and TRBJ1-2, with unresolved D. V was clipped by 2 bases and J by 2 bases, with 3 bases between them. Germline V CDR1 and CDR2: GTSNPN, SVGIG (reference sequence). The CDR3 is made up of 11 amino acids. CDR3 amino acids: CAWSNNYGYTF. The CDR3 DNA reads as TGTGCCTGGAGTAACAACTATGGCTACACCTTC. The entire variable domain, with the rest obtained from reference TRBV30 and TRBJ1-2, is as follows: SQTIHQWPATLVQPVGSPLSLECTVEGTSNPNLYWYRQAAGRGLQLLFYSVGIGQISSEVPQNLSASRPQDRQFILSSKKLLLSDSGFYLCAWSNNYGYTFGSGTRLTVV.

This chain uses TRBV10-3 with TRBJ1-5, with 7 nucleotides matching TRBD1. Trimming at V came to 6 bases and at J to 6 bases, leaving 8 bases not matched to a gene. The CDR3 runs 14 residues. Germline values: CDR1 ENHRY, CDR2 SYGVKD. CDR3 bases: TGTGCCATCAGCGATGACAGGGTCGGTCAGCCCCAGCATTTT. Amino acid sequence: CAISDDRVGQPQHF.

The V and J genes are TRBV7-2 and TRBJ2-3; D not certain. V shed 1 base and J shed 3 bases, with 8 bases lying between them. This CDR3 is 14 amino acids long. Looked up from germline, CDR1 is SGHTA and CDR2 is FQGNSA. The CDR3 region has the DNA TGTGCCAGCAGCTTAGAGTACAGTACAGATACGCAGTATTTT. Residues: CASSLEYSTDTQYF.

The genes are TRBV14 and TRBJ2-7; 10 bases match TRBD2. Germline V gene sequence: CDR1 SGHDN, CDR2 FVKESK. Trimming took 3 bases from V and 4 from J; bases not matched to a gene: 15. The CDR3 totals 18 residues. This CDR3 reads CASSHAGTSGTRRYEQYF. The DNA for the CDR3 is TGTGCCAGCAGCCACGCTGGTACTAGCGGGACGAGGAGATACGAGCAGTACTTC.